Here is one T cell receptor (beta chain) with its context. The antigen is not known. PCR was performed a second time for about 6 to 12 cycles using a sample-barcoded 5' primer and a J-beta primer mix. TCRdb redid the calling of the 5' RACE reads with MiXCR, one entry per CDR3 protein. The table includes about 1 million distinct CDR3 sequences, 40% to 50% detected once. This sample is part of a study of blood T cells in healthy people across ages. Findings of the study overall: Observed TCR beta diversity per million T cells went down as age went up. This fall followed a roughly linear course with age. Across samples, TCR beta diversity tracked strongly with naive T cell percentage.

Per individual sample, total RNA of at least 6 micrograms was extracted. The clonotype was recovered from an older woman in good health. The sample was blood.

CDR3 coding DNA: TGTGCCAGCAGCAATCCTGGGTTCAATGAGCAGTTCTTC. It is translated as CASSNPGFNEQFF. The rearrangement uses TRBV27 and TRBJ2-1, with unresolved D. Trimming took off 6 bases at V and 6 bases at J, with 12 bases between the two ends. Germline values: CDR1 MNHEY, CDR2 SMNVEV (reference sequence). The CDR3 totals 13 residues.